The 30 T cell receptor beta chains below all came from one sample that was sequenced in a study of blood T cell repertoires in COVID-19. Clones were read by immunoSEQ multiplex PCR, and TCRdb kept only the in-frame ones, dropping some. The repertoire holds approximately 330,000 clones, with 88% as singletons. The sequenced sample consisted of peripheral blood. The receptors stem from a woman aged 50 to 65 with active or convalescent COVID-19.

V usage is TRBV30 and J usage is TRBJ1-1; D gene ambiguous. Germline values: CDR1 GTSNPN, CDR2 SVGIG (reference sequence). The CDR3 contains 15 residues. V was cut by 0 bases and J by 1 base, with 12 bases left in between. DNA for the CDR3: TGTGCCTGGAGTGTAGTGGGCTCTCGGAACACTGAAGCTTTCTTT. This sequence encodes CAWSVVGSRNTEAFF. Looking up the rest from reference TRBV30 and TRBJ1-1 gives the full variable domain: SQTIHQWPATLVQPVGSPLSLECTVEGTSNPNLYWYRQAAGRGLQLLFYSVGIGQISSEVPQNLSASRPQDRQFILSSKKLLLSDSGFYLCAWSVVGSRNTEAFFGQGTRLTVV.

This chain connects TRBV10-3 to TRBJ1-4; maybe TRBD1 (6 bases). The V gene lost 0 bases and the J gene lost 1 base, with 12 bases spanning the gap. CDR3 length equals 17 residues. Germline V lookup: CDR1 ENHRY, CDR2 SYGVKD. The CDR3 spells CAISESILQGTNEKLFF. Here the CDR3 DNA reads TGTGCCATCAGTGAGTCGATCCTACAGGGAACTAATGAAAAACTGTTTTTT.

The chain recombines TRBV7-2 with TRBJ1-1; 9 positions match TRBD1. Germline CDR1 and CDR2: SGHTA and FQGNSA. The CDR3 is 17 amino acids. J gave up 4 bases and V 1 base, and 10 bases lay outside the gene matches. The CDR3: CASSLVGGQGSSTEAFF. The DNA for the CDR3 is TGTGCCAGCAGCTTAGTAGGGGGACAGGGAAGTAGCACTGAAGCTTTCTTT.

This clone was counted once. The V call is TRBV4-3, the J call TRBJ1-2, with D perhaps TRBD1 (5 bases). V gave up 0 bases and J gave up 6 bases, with 17 bases separating them. CDR3 length: 16 amino acids. Germline V gives CDR1 LGHNA, CDR2 YSLEER. CDR3 sequence reads: CASSQEWTNLGNGYTF. The CDR3 coding sequence is TGCGCCAGCAGCCAAGAGTGGACAAATCTGGGCAATGGCTACACCTTC.

The chain combines TRBV28 with TRBJ1-5; D call uncertain. Germline V gene data show CDR1 as MDHEN and CDR2 as SYDVKM. The CDR3 is 14 residues long. The germline V and J ends were trimmed by 5 bases and 3 bases, with 11 bases remaining between them. The DNA for the CDR3 is TGTGCCAGCAGTCGTGGACTGGTCAATCAGCCCCAGCATTTT. Residues: CASSRGLVNQPQHF. Supplemented by reference TRBV28 and TRBJ1-5, the full variable domain reads DVKVTQSSRYLVKRTGEKVFLECVQDMDHENMFWYRQDPGLGLRLIYFSYDVKMKEKGDIPEGYSVSREKKERFSLILESASTNQTSMYLCASSRGLVNQPQHFGDGTRLSIL.

The chain combines TRBV9 with TRBJ2-7, with 9 bases fitting TRBD1. CDR1 is SGDLS, CDR2 YYNGEE, per germline. The CDR3 extends over 15 amino acids. Trimming removed 4 bases from V and 6 bases from J; junction bases left unmatched: 11. The CDR3 spells CASSPRGQGITEQYF. The CDR3 DNA sequence: TGTGCCAGCAGCCCACGCGGACAGGGGATCACCGAGCAGTACTTC.

This rearrangement joins TRBV2 to TRBJ2-2; 9 bases map to TRBD1. With 7 bases clipped from V and 5 bases from J, the junction kept 5 bases outside the gene matches. The CDR3 length is 14 residues. Germline lookup yields CDR1 SNHLY and CDR2 FYNNEI. The CDR3 region has the DNA TGTGCCAGCACGGGACAGGGAGCAACCGGGGAGCTGTTTTTT. This translates into CASTGQGATGELFF.

The V gene is TRBV7-2, the J gene TRBJ2-3; TRBD2 might be the D (5 bases). The V end lost 5 bases, the J end lost 2 bases, and 8 bases lay between the germline ends. The CDR3 has 13 residues. Germline loops: CDR1 SGHTA, CDR2 FQGNSA. The DNA for the CDR3 is TGTGCCAGCAGCATCGGGATCACAGATACGCAGTATTTT. Its translation: CASSIGITDTQYF.

The V call is TRBV5-1, the J call TRBJ2-7; TRBD1 matches at 7 bases. This CDR3 is built from 15 residues. The germline V gene has CDR1 SGHRS and CDR2 YFSETQ. V shed 2 bases, J shed 2 bases, and the junction held 7 bases outside the gene matches. This chain's CDR3 is CASSFQGDLPYEQYF. CDR3 bases: TGCGCCAGCAGCTTCCAGGGGGACCTTCCCTACGAGCAGTACTTC.

This clone was counted once. The chain couples TRBV10-3 to TRBJ1-4; 7 bases line up with TRBD1. J gave up 11 bases and V 3 bases, and 6 bases lay outside the gene matches. Germline loops: CDR1 ENHRY, CDR2 SYGVKD. The CDR3 consists of 13 residues. CDR3 bases: TGTGCCATCAGTGACGAACAGGGGTGGAAACTGTTTTTT. Translating gives CAISDEQGWKLFF.

The chain employs TRBV5-4 and TRBJ2-5; 11 bases align to TRBD2. Germline V gives CDR1 SGHNT, CDR2 YYREEE (reference sequence). Losses at the gene ends were 4 bases for V and 4 bases for J; bases not matched to a gene: 9. The CDR3 covers 16 residues. DNA for the CDR3: TGTGCCAGCAGCCCCCGCGTAGCGGGAGGGAGAGAGACCCAGTACTTC. As protein: CASSPRVAGGRETQYF.

The chain couples TRBV10-3 to TRBJ2-7; possible D gene TRBD2, 6 bases. V was pared by 4 bases and J by 0 bases, with 16 bases between. The CDR3 sequence is 16 residues long. Germline CDR1 reads ENHRY; CDR2 reads SYGVKD. The chain's CDR3 is CAISGGEGPYSYEQYF. The CDR3, as DNA: TGTGCCATCAGTGGGGGGGAAGGGCCATACTCCTACGAGCAGTACTTC.

The V call is TRBV11-2, the J call TRBJ2-1, with TRBD2 matching 13 bases. V gave up 4 bases and J gave up 5 bases; unmatched junction bases: 8. Per the germline V gene, CDR1 is SGHAT and CDR2 is FQNNGV. This CDR3 spans 17 amino acids. CDR3 sequence reads: CASSSTSGTSGNNEQFF. Written as DNA, the CDR3 is TGTGCCAGCAGCTCCACCTCCGGGACTAGCGGGAACAATGAGCAGTTCTTC.

V is TRBV19 and J is TRBJ2-1; 12 nucleotides match TRBD2. Trimming removed 5 bases from V and 12 bases from J; junction bases left unmatched: 11. The CDR3 covers 15 residues. Germline V gene lookup returns CDR1 LNHDA and CDR2 SQIVND (reference sequence). CDR3 in DNA: TGTGCCAGTAGTGTACTAGCGGGAGGTGTTATTGGGCAGTTCTTC. Translated, it gives CASSVLAGGVIGQFF. Full variable domain (rest looked up from reference TRBV19 and TRBJ2-1): DGGITQSPKYLFRKEGQNVTLSCEQNLNHDAMYWYRQDPGQGLRLIYYSQIVNDFQKGDIAEGYSVSREKKESFPLTVTSAQKNPTAFYLCASSVLAGGVIGQFFGPGTRLTVL.

There are a few counts of this clone. The chain combines TRBV29-1 with TRBJ2-7, with 8 bases aligning to TRBD1. The V and J ends lost 5 bases and 6 bases, in that order; junction bases with no gene match: 3. The germline gives CDR1 SQVTM, CDR2 ANQGSEA. This CDR3 spans 11 amino acids. CDR3 sequence reads: CSVYDRGEQYF. CDR3 sequence (DNA): TGCAGCGTTTACGACAGGGGCGAGCAGTACTTC.

The chain combines TRBV2 with TRBJ1-5; perhaps TRBD1 as D (6 bases). CDR1 is SNHLY and CDR2 is FYNNEI in the germline V gene. The CDR3 runs to 15 residues. With 6 bases removed from V and 1 base from J, the gap between germline ends came to 13 bases. DNA of the CDR3: TGTGCCAGCAGGACACAGGGATGGAGCAATCAGCCCCAGCATTTT. It encodes CASRTQGWSNQPQHF.

This chain connects TRBV28 to TRBJ1-2, with 8 bases matching TRBD1. The CDR3 is 13 amino acids. Germline V lookup: CDR1 MDHEN, CDR2 SYDVKM. Trimming removed 7 bases from V and 4 bases from J; junction bases left unmatched: 5. The CDR3 protein is CASTRDRRYGYTF. Written as DNA, the CDR3 is TGTGCCAGCACCAGGGACAGGCGCTATGGCTACACCTTC.

This chain's CDR3 is CSVVSYFEGEQYF. The CDR3 bases are TGCAGCGTCGTGTCATACTTCGAGGGCGAGCAGTACTTC. The rearrangement uses TRBV29-1 and TRBJ2-7, with D perhaps TRBD2 (5 bases). This CDR3 spans 13 amino acids. Trimming took off 6 bases at V and 6 bases at J, with 18 bases between the two ends. Germline V gives CDR1 SQVTM, CDR2 ANQGSEA.

The V call is TRBV18, the J call TRBJ1-6, with 9 bases that match TRBD1. With V trimmed by 6 bases and J by 6 bases, 3 bases remained unmatched. CDR1 is KGHSH, CDR2 LQKENI, per germline. CDR3 length: 14 residues. CDR3 loop: CASSKGQGNSPLHF. The DNA of the CDR3 is TGTGCCAGCTCTAAGGGACAGGGTAATTCACCCCTCCACTTT.

This clone has just a few counts. The genes are TRBV3-1 (or the pseudogene TRBV3-2) and TRBJ2-7; TRBD2 might be the D (5 bases). The length of the CDR3 is 13 residues. From germline, CDR1 is LGHDT and CDR2 YNNKEL (reference sequence). With 0 bases removed from V and 6 bases from J, the gap between germline ends came to 9 bases. The CDR3 DNA reads as TGTGCCAGCAGCCAAGATCGACGGGGCGAGCAGTACTTC. This gives the protein CASSQDRRGEQYF.

This clone was detected only a few times. The rearrangement joins TRBV7-8 to TRBJ2-1, with a possible D match to TRBD2 (6 bases). Germline assignment: CDR1 SGHVS and CDR2 FQNEAQ. Trimming cost V 6 bases and J 0 bases, with 15 bases left between them. The CDR3 runs 16 residues. CDR3 region: CASRQAGSLSYNEQFF. The CDR3 DNA reads TGTGCCAGCAGGCAGGCGGGGTCGCTCTCCTACAATGAGCAGTTCTTC.

The chain carries TRBV18 and TRBJ2-5; no reliable D call. The CDR3 consists of 13 residues. Germline V gene data show CDR1 as KGHSH and CDR2 as LQKENI. The V end was cut by 3 bases, the J end by 2 bases, with 7 bases between. In DNA, the CDR3 is TGTGCCAGCTCACCGATACGGCAAGAGACCCAGTACTTC. Translation: CASSPIRQETQYF.

This chain links TRBV6-2 or TRBV6-3 with TRBJ1-1; D call uncertain. Germline CDR1 MNHEY, CDR2 SVGEGT. V gave up 2 bases and J gave up 5 bases, with 9 bases separating them. The CDR3 covers 13 residues. The CDR3 spells CASSYGQRTEAFF. In DNA, the CDR3 is TGTGCCAGCAGTTACGGGCAACGGACTGAAGCTTTCTTT.

This clone was observed a handful of times. V usage is TRBV24-1 and J usage is TRBJ1-2, with a weak D call TRBD1 (6 bases). Germline V lookup: CDR1 KGHDR, CDR2 SFDVKD. With 5 bases removed from V and 5 bases from J, the gap between germline ends came to 14 bases. This CDR3 is 14 amino acids long. Here the CDR3 reads CATSVGGAQYGYTF. CDR3 nucleotide sequence: TGTGCCACCAGTGTTGGGGGGGCTCAATATGGCTACACCTTC.

This rearrangement joins TRBV2 to TRBJ1-5; 7 bases map to TRBD1. CDR3 length equals 14 residues. Per germline, CDR1 SNHLY and CDR2 FYNNEI. V shed 7 bases and J 4 bases; nucleotides not matched to a gene: 7. CDR3 nucleotide sequence: TGTGCCAGCACCCGGGACAGCGGGAATCAGCCCCAGCATTTT. The encoded protein is CASTRDSGNQPQHF.

This clone was observed once. The chain recombines TRBV6-2 or TRBV6-3 with TRBJ2-3; 7 nucleotides match TRBD2. This CDR3 contains 18 residues. Germline V gene lookup returns CDR1 MNHEY and CDR2 SVGEGT. Unmatched junction bases numbered 14, after V lost 0 bases and J lost 5 bases. The CDR3 DNA sequence: TGTGCCAGCAGTTACTCAGTGATTTCGCGGGAGTGGGGAGATACGCAGTATTTT. This gives the protein CASSYSVISREWGDTQYF.

Concerning this clone itself: This same CDR3 is encoded by further DNA sequences in the sample. The chain employs TRBV7-9 and TRBJ1-2, with TRBD1 matching 8 bases. The CDR3 runs to 15 residues. Germline V gene data show CDR1 as SEHNR and CDR2 as FQNEAQ (reference sequence). The V gene end was trimmed by 1 base and the J gene end by 2 bases; junction bases not matched to a gene: 3. The CDR3 DNA follows: TGTGCCAGCAGCTTAGGGGGACAGGACAACTATGGCTACACCTTC. Amino acid sequence: CASSLGGQDNYGYTF.

The gene calls are TRBV11-2 and TRBJ1-4, with D perhaps TRBD1 (5 bases). The germline V and J ends were trimmed by 1 base and 7 bases, with 7 bases remaining between them. The CDR3 is made up of 13 amino acids. Germline lookup yields CDR1 SGHAT and CDR2 FQNNGV. The DNA of the CDR3 is TGTGCCAGCAGCTTAGGCAGGGCTGAAAAACTGTTTTTT. This gives the protein CASSLGRAEKLFF. The whole variable domain, remainder taken from reference TRBV11-2 and TRBJ1-4, is EAGVAQSPRYKIIEKRQSVAFWCNPISGHATLYWYQQILGQGPKLLIQFQNNGVVDDSQLPKDRFSAERLKGVDSTLKIQPAKLEDSAVYLCASSLGRAEKLFFGSGTQLSVL.

This chain joins TRBV28 and TRBJ1-2; possible D gene TRBD1, 6 bases. The CDR3 sequence is 15 residues long. Germline values: CDR1 MDHEN, CDR2 SYDVKM. Trimming stripped 5 bases from V and 0 bases from J, with 13 bases between. CDR3 nucleotide sequence: TGTGCCAGCAGTCGACCCGGGACATCTAACTATGGCTACACCTTC. Amino acids: CASSRPGTSNYGYTF.

V gene TRBV2 combines with J gene TRBJ2-7, with 7 bases aligning to TRBD1. The CDR3 is 17 residues long. The germline V gene has CDR1 SNHLY and CDR2 FYNNEI. Germline trimming cut 5 bases from V and 2 bases from J; bases unmatched to any gene: 15. The CDR3 protein is CASSRNTGVLRAYEQYF. In DNA, the CDR3 is TGTGCCAGCAGTCGGAACACAGGGGTCCTTAGGGCCTACGAGCAGTACTTC.